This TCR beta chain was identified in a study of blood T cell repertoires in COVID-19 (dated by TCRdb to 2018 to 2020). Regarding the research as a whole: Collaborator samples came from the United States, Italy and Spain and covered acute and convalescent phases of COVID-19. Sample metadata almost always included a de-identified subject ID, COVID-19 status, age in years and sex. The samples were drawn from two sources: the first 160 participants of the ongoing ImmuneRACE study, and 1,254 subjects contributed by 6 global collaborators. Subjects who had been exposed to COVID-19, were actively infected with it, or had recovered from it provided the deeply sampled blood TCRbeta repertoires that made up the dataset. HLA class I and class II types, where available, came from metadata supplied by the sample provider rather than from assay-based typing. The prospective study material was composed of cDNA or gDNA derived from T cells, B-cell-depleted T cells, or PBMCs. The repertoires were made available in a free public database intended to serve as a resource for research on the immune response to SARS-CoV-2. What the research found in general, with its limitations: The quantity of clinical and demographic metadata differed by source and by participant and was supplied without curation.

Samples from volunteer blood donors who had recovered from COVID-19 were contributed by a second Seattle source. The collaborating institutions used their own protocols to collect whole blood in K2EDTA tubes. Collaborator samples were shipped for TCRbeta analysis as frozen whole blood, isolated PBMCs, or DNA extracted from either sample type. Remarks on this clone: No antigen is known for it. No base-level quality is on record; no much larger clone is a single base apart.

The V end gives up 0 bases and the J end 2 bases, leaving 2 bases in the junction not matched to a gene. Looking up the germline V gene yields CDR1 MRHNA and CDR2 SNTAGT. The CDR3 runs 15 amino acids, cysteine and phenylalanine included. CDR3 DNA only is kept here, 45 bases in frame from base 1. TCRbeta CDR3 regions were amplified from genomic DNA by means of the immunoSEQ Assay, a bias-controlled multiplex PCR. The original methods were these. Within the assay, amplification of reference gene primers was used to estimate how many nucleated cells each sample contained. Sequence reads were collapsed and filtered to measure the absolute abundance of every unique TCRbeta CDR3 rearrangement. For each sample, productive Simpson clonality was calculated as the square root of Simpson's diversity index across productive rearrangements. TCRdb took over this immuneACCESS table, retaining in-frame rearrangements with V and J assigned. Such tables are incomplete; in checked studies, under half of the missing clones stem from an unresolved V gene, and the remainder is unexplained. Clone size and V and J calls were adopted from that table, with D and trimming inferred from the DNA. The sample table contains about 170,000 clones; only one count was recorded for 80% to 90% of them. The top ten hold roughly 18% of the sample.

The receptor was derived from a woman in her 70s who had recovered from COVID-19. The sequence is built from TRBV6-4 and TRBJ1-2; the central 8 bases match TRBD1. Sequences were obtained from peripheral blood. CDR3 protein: CASSDSAGGNYGYTF. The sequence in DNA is TGTGCCAGCAGTGACTCGGCAGGGGGCAACTATGGCTACACCTTC.